Sequencing of this T cell receptor beta chain was carried out in a study of blood T cell repertoires in COVID-19. Study-wide background: Sites in the United States, Italy and Spain provided acute and convalescent COVID-19 samples. Sources were T cells, B-cell-depleted T cells, or PBMCs; the material itself was cDNA or gDNA.

This clone turned up a few times. Per the authors' pipeline: Estimated nucleated cell counts came from reference gene primer amplification. This table comes from immunoSEQ multiplex PCR, and its TCRdb copy is limited to in-frame clones, with some not included. Clonal size and the V and J genes are those of that table, whereas D and trimming came from the DNA. This sample has some 350,000 clones, with around 91% found just once. This CDR3 is 13 amino acids long. V shed 4 bases and J 7 bases; nucleotides not matched to a gene: 4. Looked up from germline, CDR1 is KGHSH and CDR2 is LQKENI. This chain joins TRBV18 and TRBJ1-5; the match to TRBD1 covers 7 bases. The sequence was obtained from a woman between 18 and 30 years old who had recovered from COVID-19. The sequenced sample consisted of peripheral blood. CDR3 sequence: CASSQTGSQPQHF. CDR3 nucleotides: TGTGCCAGCTCACAGACAGGGTCGCAGCCCCAGCATTTT.